A selection of T cell receptor beta chains follows, all from one sample in a study of shared clonotypes between healthy human individuals. Clones were sequenced by immunoSEQ multiplex PCR, and TCRdb holds only the in-frame ones, with some missing. The data contain about 2 million clones, about 95% of them singletons. Input material: naive CD8+ T cells sorted from blood. These receptors were taken from a young man in good health. The CDR3 runs from the conserved cysteine through the conserved F or W. The order of the fields is CDR3 length, J gene, D gene, V gene, clone size, CDR3 DNA, CDR3 protein. The D gene is left open where the match is weak. Some rows mark clone size as missing; the rest say once, few, many or name a class of expanded clone.

length: 19
J: TRBJ2-1
D: .
V: TRBV19
size: .
DNA: TGTGCCAGTAGTATTGACTGGACCGAAGGACTAACCTTGTACAATGAGCAGTTCTTC
CDR3: CASSIDWTEGLTLYNEQFF

length: 13
J: TRBJ2-3
D: .
V: TRBV5-6
size: .
DNA: TGTGCCAGCAGCTTGGTAGAGGCAGATACGCAGTATTTT
CDR3: CASSLVEADTQYF

length: 15
J: TRBJ1-3
D: .
V: TRBV7-9
size: .
DNA: TGTGCCAGCAGCTTAAAACAGGCGGGAGGAAACACCATATATTTT
CDR3: CASSLKQAGGNTIYF

length: 14
J: TRBJ2-1
D: .
V: TRBV7-9
size: once
DNA: TGTGCCAGCAGCTTGGGATCTAACTACAATGAGCAGTTCTTC
CDR3: CASSLGSNYNEQFF

length: 13
J: TRBJ1-1
D: .
V: TRBV27
size: .
DNA: TGTGCCAGCAGTTTAGGAGTTAGCCCTGAAGCTTTCTTT
CDR3: CASSLGVSPEAFF

length: 13
J: TRBJ2-2
D: .
V: TRBV27
size: .
DNA: TGTGCCAGCAGTCTGGGGCAATCCGGGGAGCTGTTTTTT
CDR3: CASSLGQSGELFF

length: 13
J: TRBJ2-2
D: .
V: TRBV5-4
size: once
DNA: TGTGCCAGCAGCATTGACGTCACCGGGGAGCTGTTTTTT
CDR3: CASSIDVTGELFF

length: 14
J: TRBJ1-5
D: .
V: TRBV4-1
size: .
DNA: TGCGCCAGCAGCCAAGGAGGGGTGAATCAGCCCCAGCATTTT
CDR3: CASSQGGVNQPQHF

length: 14
J: TRBJ1-5
D: .
V: TRBV19
size: .
DNA: TGTGCCAGTAGTTGGTCAGTTAGCAATCAGCCCCAGCATTTT
CDR3: CASSWSVSNQPQHF

length: 16
J: TRBJ1-1
D: .
V: TRBV2
size: .
DNA: TGTGCCAGCAGTGACCCCACAAACACAGGGCCCCCTGAAGCTTTCTTT
CDR3: CASSDPTNTGPPEAFF

length: 15
J: TRBJ2-1
D: TRBD2
V: TRBV4-1
size: .
DNA: TGCGCCAGCAGCCAAGCCCTAGCGGGTTACAATGAGCAGTTCTTC
CDR3: CASSQALAGYNEQFF

length: 10
J: TRBJ2-7
D: .
V: TRBV10-2
size: .
DNA: TGCGCCAGCGCAGACTACGAGCAGTACTTC
CDR3: CASADYEQYF

length: 14
J: TRBJ1-1
D: .
V: TRBV30
size: .
DNA: TGTGCCGGGAGTTGGGGGAGGGAGGGCACTGAAGCTTTCTTT
CDR3: CAGSWGREGTEAFF

length: 12
J: TRBJ2-1
D: .
V: TRBV9
size: .
DNA: TGTGCCAGCAGCGGCCGACACAACGAGCAGTTCTTC
CDR3: CASSGRHNEQFF

length: 17
J: TRBJ2-5
D: TRBD1
V: TRBV10-3
size: once
DNA: TGTGCCATCAGTGAACCCGCCCGGGACAGCGCTGAAGAGACCCAGTACTTC
CDR3: CAISEPARDSAEETQYF

length: 17
J: TRBJ2-2
D: .
V: TRBV27
size: .
DNA: TGTGCCAGCAGTCCAGGGGTTTACGGAGTACGCACCGGGGAGCTGTTTTTT
CDR3: CASSPGVYGVRTGELFF

length: 13
J: TRBJ2-7
D: .
V: TRBV6-5
size: .
DNA: TGTGCCAGCAGTTCGTCCCAGAGCTACGAGCAGTACTTC
CDR3: CASSSSQSYEQYF

length: 17
J: TRBJ1-2
D: .
V: TRBV2
size: .
DNA: TGTGCCAGCAGTGAGTCGAACTGGTTGGGGGATTTTGGTGGCTACACCTTC
CDR3: CASSESNWLGDFGGYTF

length: 14
J: TRBJ2-7
D: .
V: TRBV6-6
size: .
DNA: TGTGCCAGCACCCCAGGACAGCTTAGCTACGAGCAGTACTTC
CDR3: CASTPGQLSYEQYF

length: 15
J: TRBJ2-7
D: TRBD1
V: TRBV4-1
size: .
DNA: TGCGCCAGCAGCCAACAGGACAGGGGGGCCTACGAGCAGTACTTC
CDR3: CASSQQDRGAYEQYF

length: 16
J: TRBJ1-5
D: TRBD1
V: TRBV15
size: .
DNA: TGTGCCACCAGCAGAGGTAGGGGGCCTAGCAATCAGCCCCAGCATTTT
CDR3: CATSRGRGPSNQPQHF

length: 16
J: TRBJ1-5
D: .
V: TRBV19
size: .
DNA: TGTGCCAGTAGTACCCTTGGACAGTTTAGCAATCAGCCCCAGCATTTT
CDR3: CASSTLGQFSNQPQHF